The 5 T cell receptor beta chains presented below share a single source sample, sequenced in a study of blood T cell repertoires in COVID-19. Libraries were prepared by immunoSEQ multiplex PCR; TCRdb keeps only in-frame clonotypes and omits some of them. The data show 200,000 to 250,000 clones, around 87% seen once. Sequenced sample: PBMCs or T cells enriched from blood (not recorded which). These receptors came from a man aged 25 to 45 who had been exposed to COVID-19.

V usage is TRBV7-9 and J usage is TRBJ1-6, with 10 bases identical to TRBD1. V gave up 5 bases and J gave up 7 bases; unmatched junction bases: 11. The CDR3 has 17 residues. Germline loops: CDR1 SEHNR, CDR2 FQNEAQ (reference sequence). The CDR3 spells CASSPSIPGQGNSPLHF. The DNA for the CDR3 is TGTGCCAGCAGCCCCAGTATTCCGGGACAGGGGAATTCACCCCTCCACTTT. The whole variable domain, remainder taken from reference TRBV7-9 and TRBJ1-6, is DTGVSQNPRHKITKRGQNVTFRCDPISEHNRLYWYRQTLGQGPEFLTYFQNEAQLEKSRLLSDRFSAERPKGSFSTLEIQRTEQGDSAMYLCASSPSIPGQGNSPLHFGNGTRLTVT.

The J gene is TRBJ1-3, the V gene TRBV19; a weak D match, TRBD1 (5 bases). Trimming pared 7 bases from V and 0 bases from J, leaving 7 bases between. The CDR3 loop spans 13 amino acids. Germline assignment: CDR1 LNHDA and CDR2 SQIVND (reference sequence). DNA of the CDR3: TGTGCCAGTATCCAGGGCTCTGGAAACACCATATATTTT. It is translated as CASIQGSGNTIYF.

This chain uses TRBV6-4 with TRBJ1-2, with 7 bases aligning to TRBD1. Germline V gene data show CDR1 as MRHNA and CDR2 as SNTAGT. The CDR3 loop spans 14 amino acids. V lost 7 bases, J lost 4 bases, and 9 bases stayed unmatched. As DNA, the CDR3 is TGTGCCAGCAAAGTGGAGACAGGGACCTATGGCTACACCTTC. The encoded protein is CASKVETGTYGYTF.

In nucleotides, the CDR3 is TGCAGCGCCCACAGGACGGAGAACACTGAAGCTTTCTTT. Amino acid sequence: CSAHRTENTEAFF. This chain links TRBV29-1 with TRBJ1-1; D perhaps matches TRBD1 (5 bases). Between the trimmed V and J ends, which lost 7 bases and 1 base, there was a span of 13 bases. Germline CDR1 is SQVTM and CDR2 is ANQGSEA. CDR3 size: 13 residues.

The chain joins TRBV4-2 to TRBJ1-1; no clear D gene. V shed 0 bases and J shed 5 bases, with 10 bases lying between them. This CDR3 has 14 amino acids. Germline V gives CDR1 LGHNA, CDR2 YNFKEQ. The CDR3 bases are TGTGCCAGCAGCCAAGATCGGACGGGGACTGAAGCTTTCTTT. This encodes CASSQDRTGTEAFF.